This T cell receptor (beta chain) is drawn from a study of PD-L1 blockade in urothelial cancer. This CDR3 comprises 13 residues. The germline V and J ends were trimmed by 3 bases and 7 bases, with 8 bases remaining between them. The germline gives CDR1 SGDLS, CDR2 YYNGEE. A word on this clone: Its antigen is not known.

Method: immunoSEQ multiplex PCR; TCRdb's copy keeps in-frame clones and lacks some. This table has 54,000 or so clones, roughly 80% appearing once. Whole-study findings and limits: Durable-benefit patients showed greater tumor-associated blood clone expansion at 3 weeks.

Time point given: pretreatment peripheral blood. The sequences come from PBMCs, collected around atezolizumab (anti-PD-L1) treatment. This chain joins TRBV9 and TRBJ1-6; weak D call: TRBD1 (5 bases). This sequence originates from a man aged 50 to 59 with urothelial cancer. The CDR3: CASSGQLNSPLHF. CDR3 DNA sequence: TGTGCCAGCAGCGGACAGCTGAATTCACCCCTCCACTTT.